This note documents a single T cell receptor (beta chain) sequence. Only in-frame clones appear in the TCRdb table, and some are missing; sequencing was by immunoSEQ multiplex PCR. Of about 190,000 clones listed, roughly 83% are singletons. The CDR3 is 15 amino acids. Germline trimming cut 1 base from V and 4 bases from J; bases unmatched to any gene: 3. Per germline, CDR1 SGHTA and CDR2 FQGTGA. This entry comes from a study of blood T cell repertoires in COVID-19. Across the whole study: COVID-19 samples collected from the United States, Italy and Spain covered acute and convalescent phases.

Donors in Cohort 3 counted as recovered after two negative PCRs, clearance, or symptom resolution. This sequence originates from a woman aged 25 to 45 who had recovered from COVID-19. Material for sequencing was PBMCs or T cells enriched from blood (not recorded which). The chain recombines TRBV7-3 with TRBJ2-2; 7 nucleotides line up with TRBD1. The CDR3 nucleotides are TGTGCCAGCAGCTTAAACAGGGGTCCCACCGGGGAGCTGTTTTTT. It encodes CASSLNRGPTGELFF.